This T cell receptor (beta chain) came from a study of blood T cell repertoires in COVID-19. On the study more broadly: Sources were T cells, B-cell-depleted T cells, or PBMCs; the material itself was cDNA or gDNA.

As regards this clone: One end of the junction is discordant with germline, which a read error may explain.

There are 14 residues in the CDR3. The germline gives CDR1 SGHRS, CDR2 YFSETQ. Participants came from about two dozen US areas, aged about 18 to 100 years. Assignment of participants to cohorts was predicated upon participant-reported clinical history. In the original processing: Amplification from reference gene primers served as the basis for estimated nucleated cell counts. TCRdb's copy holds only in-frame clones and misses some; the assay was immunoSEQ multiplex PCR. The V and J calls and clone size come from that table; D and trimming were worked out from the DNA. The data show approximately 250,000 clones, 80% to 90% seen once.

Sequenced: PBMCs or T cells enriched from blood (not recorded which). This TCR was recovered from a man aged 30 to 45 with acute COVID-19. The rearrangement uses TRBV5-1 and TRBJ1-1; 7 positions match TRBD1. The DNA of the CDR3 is TGTGCCAGCAGACGACAGGGATGGGCCACTGAAGCTTTCTTT. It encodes CASRRQGWATEAFF.